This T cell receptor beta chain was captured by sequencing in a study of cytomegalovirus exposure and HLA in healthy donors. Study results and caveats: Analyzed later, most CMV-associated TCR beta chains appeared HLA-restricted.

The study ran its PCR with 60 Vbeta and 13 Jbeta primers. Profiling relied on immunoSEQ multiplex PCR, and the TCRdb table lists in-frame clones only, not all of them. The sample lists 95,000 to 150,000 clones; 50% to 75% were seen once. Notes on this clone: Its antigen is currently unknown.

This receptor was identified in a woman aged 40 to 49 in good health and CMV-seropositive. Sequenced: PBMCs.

The CDR3 DNA reads TGTGCCAGCGGAACAGGGGGCGCGGAGACCCAGTACTTC. It codes for CASGTGGAETQYF. V is TRBV6-1 and J is TRBJ2-5, with 9 nucleotides matching TRBD1. The CDR3 length is 13 residues. V shed 8 bases, J shed 5 bases, and the junction held 6 bases outside the gene matches. Germline V CDR1 and CDR2: MNHNS, SASEGT.